This T cell receptor (beta chain) was observed in a study of blood T cell repertoires in COVID-19. Across the whole study: Samples representing acute and convalescent COVID-19 were sourced from the United States, Italy and Spain. Sample material is recorded as cDNA or gDNA derived from T cells, B-cell-depleted T cells, or PBMCs.

Germline V lookup: CDR1 GTSNPN, CDR2 SVGIG (reference sequence). Trimming cost V 3 bases and J 4 bases; bases outside gene matches: 4. CDR3 length: 15 amino acids. Authors' data handling: Estimates of nucleated cell counts were drawn from the amplification of reference gene primers. Sequencing used immunoSEQ multiplex PCR; TCRdb keeps in-frame clones, though not all of them. The V and J calls and clone size were taken over from that table, and D and trimming were inferred from the DNA. The sample holds some 220,000 clones; approximately 81% are singletons and the top ten take 2.9%. V usage is TRBV30 and J usage is TRBJ2-2, with 11 bases fitting TRBD2. This sequence originates from a man aged 50-60 years who had recovered from COVID-19. The specimen sequenced was peripheral blood. The CDR3 bases are TGTGCCTGGAGATACGGGACTAGCGGCACCGGGGAGCTGTTTTTT. Translated, it gives CAWRYGTSGTGELFF.